This T cell receptor beta chain was found in a study of identical twins. The study, taken as a whole, reports: Conclusions rested on cross-sectional statistics rather than following the same donors.

The CDR3 consists of 16 residues. The germline V gene encodes CDR1 SGHRS and CDR2 YFSETQ. Germline trimming cut 4 bases from V and 1 base from J; bases unmatched to any gene: 6. Donors were all healthy Caucasians. A universal primer site came from template switching; cDNA carried unique molecular identifiers. TCRdb reanalysed the 5' RACE reads using MiXCR and keeps one entry per CDR3 protein. The table has fewer than 550,000 distinct CDR3 sequences, about 15% seen once. This clonotype has ten or more counts. Its target is not known. These data were likewise used in another study, on yellow fever vaccine responses in identical twins.

V gene TRBV5-1 combines with J gene TRBJ2-7; 12 nucleotides line up with TRBD2. This clonotype was obtained from a woman aged 18 to 35 in good health. Input material: CD4+ T cells sorted from blood. Here the CDR3 DNA reads TGCGCCAGCAGCGAGACTAGCGGGAGCGCTTCCTACGAGCAGTACTTC. It is translated as CASSETSGSASYEQYF.